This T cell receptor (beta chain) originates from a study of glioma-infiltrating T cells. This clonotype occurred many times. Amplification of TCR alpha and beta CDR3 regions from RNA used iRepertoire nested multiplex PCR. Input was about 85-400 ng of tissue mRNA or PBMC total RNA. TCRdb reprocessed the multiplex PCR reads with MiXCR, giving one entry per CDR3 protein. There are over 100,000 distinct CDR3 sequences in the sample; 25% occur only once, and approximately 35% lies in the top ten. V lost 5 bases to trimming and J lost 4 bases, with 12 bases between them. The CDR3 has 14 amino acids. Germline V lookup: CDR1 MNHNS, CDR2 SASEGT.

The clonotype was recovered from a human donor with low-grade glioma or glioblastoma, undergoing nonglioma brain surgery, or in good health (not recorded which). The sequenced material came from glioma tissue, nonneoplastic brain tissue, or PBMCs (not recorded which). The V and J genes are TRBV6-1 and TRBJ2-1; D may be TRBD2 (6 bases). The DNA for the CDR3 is TGTGCCAGCAGTCAGGGACTGGCTTACAATGAGCAGTTCTTC. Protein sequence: CASSQGLAYNEQFF.